The 12 T cell receptor beta chains below all came from one sample that was sequenced in a study of blood T cell repertoires in COVID-19. Data came from immunoSEQ multiplex PCR; TCRdb stores just in-frame clones and leaves some out. The table shows 250,000 to 300,000 clones, with approximately 90% occurring only once. The sample was PBMCs or T cells enriched from blood (not recorded which). These receptors all come from a woman aged 40 to 55 with acute COVID-19.

The chain uses TRBV6-5 and TRBJ1-2; a weak D match, TRBD1 (6 bases). CDR1 MNHEY and CDR2 SVGAGI come from the germline V gene. The CDR3 runs to 15 residues. V gave up 5 bases and J gave up 4 bases, with 17 bases separating them. The CDR3 DNA follows: TGTGCCAGCAGTCAGAGCGGGGGCGCGGGCTATGGCTACACCTTC. It specifies CASSQSGGAGYGYTF.

The V and J genes are TRBV19 and TRBJ1-5, with 9 bases aligning to TRBD1. V was pared by 2 bases and J by 6 bases, with 5 bases of the junction left unmatched. The CDR3 runs to 15 residues. The germline V gene has CDR1 LNHDA and CDR2 SQIVND (reference sequence). The CDR3 coding sequence is TGTGCCAGTAGTATATGGACAGGGGATCGTCAGCCCCAGCATTTT. This translates into CASSIWTGDRQPQHF.

This chain connects TRBV7-9 to TRBJ1-6, with 7 bases aligning to TRBD1. This CDR3 is built from 14 residues. The germline V gene has CDR1 SEHNR and CDR2 FQNEAQ (reference sequence). V trimming: 5 bases; J trimming: 7 bases; junction bases outside the gene matches: 5. This chain's CDR3 is CASSRQGLNSPLHF. In nucleotides, the CDR3 is TGTGCCAGCAGCCGACAGGGTTTAAATTCACCCCTCCACTTT.

The CDR3 nucleotides are TGTGCCAGCAGCTTGCGAGCGGACCGCTCCTACAATGAGCAGTTCTTC. Residues: CASSLRADRSYNEQFF. The chain joins TRBV5-4 to TRBJ2-1, with D possibly matching TRBD2 (5 bases). Germline V gene sequence: CDR1 SGHNT, CDR2 YYREEE (reference sequence). V lost 1 base to trimming and J lost 0 bases, with 11 bases between them. CDR3 length: 16 residues.

This clone was picked up a small number of times. This sequence joins TRBV11-2 and TRBJ1-2, with 7 bases lining up with TRBD1. Germline loops: CDR1 SGHAT, CDR2 FQNNGV. The J segment lost 8 bases and the V segment lost 5 bases, leaving 17 bases of the junction unmatched. The CDR3 sequence is 16 residues long. CDR3 in amino acids: CASSARGAGSPWGYTF. CDR3 nucleotides: TGTGCCAGCAGCGCCAGGGGGGCAGGGTCCCCCTGGGGCTACACCTTC. The variable domain in full, completed from reference TRBV11-2 and TRBJ1-2, reads EAGVAQSPRYKIIEKRQSVAFWCNPISGHATLYWYQQILGQGPKLLIQFQNNGVVDDSQLPKDRFSAERLKGVDSTLKIQPAKLEDSAVYLCASSARGAGSPWGYTFGSGTRLTVV.

The rearrangement joins TRBV7-3 to TRBJ2-5, with a weak D call TRBD1 (6 bases). This CDR3 region has 14 residues. Germline values: CDR1 SGHTA, CDR2 FQGTGA. Trimming pared 5 bases from V and 5 bases from J, leaving 15 bases between. The CDR3 protein is CASSRTGSWETQYF. The DNA of the CDR3 is TGTGCCAGCAGCCGCACAGGGTCCTGGGAGACCCAGTACTTC. The whole variable domain, filled in from reference TRBV7-3 and TRBJ2-5, reads GAGVSQTPSNKVTEKGKYVELRCDPISGHTALYWYRQSLGQGPEFLIYFQGTGAADDSGLPNDRFFAVRPEGSVSTLKIQRTERGDSAVYLCASSRTGSWETQYFGPGTRLLVL.

The chain couples TRBV29-1 to TRBJ2-7; a weak D match, TRBD2 (6 bases). The V and J ends lost 2 bases and 3 bases respectively, with 14 bases between them. The CDR3 has 14 residues. CDR1 and CDR2 from the germline V gene are SQVTM and ANQGSEA. The CDR3 is CSVESPGSNYEQYF. The CDR3 bases are TGCAGCGTTGAAAGCCCCGGGAGTAACTACGAGCAGTACTTC.

Turning to this clone: The sample holds other DNA sequences that translate to the same CDR3. V and J are TRBV9 and TRBJ1-2; D is ambiguous. V was clipped by 0 bases and J by 5 bases, with 5 bases between them. The CDR3 spans 12 residues. From germline, CDR1 is SGDLS and CDR2 YYNGEE. DNA for the CDR3: TGTGCCAGCAGCGTAGCGGGTTATGGCTACACCTTC. Protein product: CASSVAGYGYTF.

This chain uses TRBV5-1 with TRBJ2-5, with a possible D match to TRBD2 (6 bases). CDR3 length: 15 residues. Trimming left V 1 base short and J 3 bases short, with 13 bases between. Germline assignment: CDR1 SGHRS and CDR2 YFSETQ. The CDR3 DNA reads TGCGCCAGCAGCTTGTCGGGCCAGCGGGAAGAGACCCAGTACTTC. It encodes CASSLSGQREETQYF. Combining the CDR3 with reference TRBV5-1 and TRBJ2-5 gives the whole variable domain KAGVTQTPRYLIKTRGQQVTLSCSPISGHRSVSWYQQTPGQGLQFLFEYFSETQRNKGNFPGRFSGRQFSNSRSEMNVSTLELGDSALYLCASSLSGQREETQYFGPGTRLLVL.

The gene calls are TRBV11-3 and TRBJ2-1; TRBD2 aligns across 8 bases. With 5 bases clipped from V and 6 bases from J, the junction kept 9 bases outside the gene matches. Germline CDR1 reads SGHNT; CDR2 reads YENEEA. This CDR3 has 15 residues. The CDR3 here is CASSRPGLGSNEQFF. CDR3 bases: TGTGCCAGCAGCCGTCCGGGACTAGGGAGCAATGAGCAGTTCTTC.

The V call is TRBV24-1, the J call TRBJ2-5; 8 bases are shared with TRBD1. The CDR3 consists of 18 residues. Germline CDR1 is KGHDR and CDR2 is SFDVKD. J lost 3 bases, V lost 8 bases, and 19 bases had no gene match. CDR3 sequence: CATMAPPAQGVRKETQYF. In DNA, the CDR3 is TGTGCCACCATGGCGCCGCCGGCACAGGGGGTGAGGAAAGAGACCCAGTACTTC.

This clone was seen a handful of times. The chain joins TRBV2 to TRBJ1-1; a possible D gene is TRBD1 (5 bases). CDR1 is SNHLY and CDR2 is FYNNEI in the germline V gene. V gave up 2 bases and J gave up 3 bases, with 10 bases separating them. The length of the CDR3 is 14 residues. This CDR3 reads CASSEQGRDTEAFF. The DNA for the CDR3 is TGTGCCAGCAGTGAACAGGGAAGGGACACTGAAGCTTTCTTT.